This T cell receptor beta chain was documented in a study of cytomegalovirus exposure and HLA in healthy donors. Findings and caveats of the study: Per a later analysis, approximately 16,000 TCR beta sequences showed association with HLA alleles at 0.05 false discovery rate.

On this clone: Its target is not known.

V shed 4 bases, J shed 2 bases, and the junction held 3 bases outside the gene matches. CDR3 length: 14 amino acids. Germline V lookup: CDR1 SNHLY, CDR2 FYNNEI. It was with 60 Vbeta and 13 Jbeta primers that the PCR ran. Libraries were prepared by immunoSEQ multiplex PCR; TCRdb keeps only in-frame clonotypes and omits some of them. This table holds about 140,000 clones, about 80% found once. The sequence was obtained from a male donor in good health and CMV-seropositive. The sequenced sample consisted of PBMCs. V is TRBV2 and J is TRBJ2-7; 9 bases fit TRBD1. CDR3 sequence (DNA): TGTGCCAGCAGTGGCCGGGACAGGGCCTACGAGCAGTACTTC. Its translation is CASSGRDRAYEQYF.